These T cell receptor beta chains were read from a single sample in a study of breast tumors, draining lymph nodes, adjacent tissues. TCRdb re-analysed the multiplex PCR reads in MiXCR, keeping a single row per CDR3 protein. The sample has 60,000 to 70,000 distinct CDR3 sequences, approximately 62% seen once. The specimen was breast tumor tissue. All receptors derive from a female donor with breast cancer. Some clones in this sample may be carry-over from other donors' samples. The CDR3 runs from the conserved cysteine through the conserved F or W. The order of the fields is J gene, clone size, D gene, V gene, CDR3 protein, CDR3 DNA. D genes are given only for firm matches. Only part of the rows carry a size: once, few, many, or a class if the clone is expanded.

>TRBJ2-1|many|-|TRBV3-1
CASSQEIGGVSSYNEQFF
TGTGCCAGCAGCCAAGAGATAGGAGGCGTGAGCTCCTACAATGAGCAGTTCTTC
>TRBJ2-1|-|TRBD2|TRBV24-1
CATSRRTSGYNELFF
TGTGCCACCAGTCGAAGGACTAGCGGATACAATGAGCTGTTCTTC
>TRBJ1-5|few|-|TRBV7-3
CASSLQGTGDQPQHF
TGTGCCAGCAGCTTGCAGGGCACCGGGGATCAGCCCCAGCATTTT
>TRBJ1-3|once|-|TRBV30
CAWSVPWEGSGYTIYF
TGTGCCTGGAGTGTGCCTTGGGAAGGCAGCGGCTACACCATATATTTT
>TRBJ1-2|-|-|TRBV6-2/TRBV6-3
CASSYSGGF
TGTGCCAGCAGTTACTCCGGGGGGTTC
>TRBJ1-2|-|-|TRBV29-1
CSVRLAPWDGDYGYTF
TGCAGCGTTCGCTTAGCCCCTTGGGACGGCGACTATGGCTACACCTTC
>TRBJ2-5|-|TRBD1|TRBV7-8
CASSPIPNRGKTQYF
TGTGCCAGCAGCCCCATTCCAAACAGGGGGAAGACCCAGTACTTC
>TRBJ1-2|few|TRBD1|TRBV4-3
CASSQDLPGGFGYTF
TGCGCCAGCAGCCAAGATCTTCCAGGGGGCTTTGGCTACACCTTC
>TRBJ1-2|-|-|TRBV7-2
CASSLGPGGLYGYTF
TGTGCCAGCAGCTTAGGTCCCGGGGGCCTCTATGGCTACACCTTC
>TRBJ2-5|many|TRBD1|TRBV7-2
CASTRTGGLVETQYF
TGTGCCAGCACCCGAACAGGGGGCTTAGTAGAGACCCAGTACTTC
>TRBJ1-6|once|-|TRBV15
CATSSGQHSPLHF
TGTGCCACCAGCAGCGGACAGCATTCACCCCTCCACTTT
>TRBJ2-1|-|TRBD2|TRBV24-1
CATSDLSSGSYEQFF
TGTGCCACCAGTGATTTGAGTAGCGGGAGCTATGAGCAGTTCTTC
>TRBJ1-6|-|TRBD1|TRBV6-6
CASTGTGDNSPLHF
TGTGCCAGCACGGGGACAGGGGATAATTCACCCCTCCACTTT
>TRBJ1-2|-|-|TRBV7-9
CASSPGTLGGYTF
TGTGCCAGCAGCCCAGGGACACTCGGTGGCTACACCTTC
>TRBJ1-1|-|-|TRBV6-1
CASSAGTLLGHTEAFF
TGTGCCAGCAGTGCAGGGACACTCCTGGGGCACACTGAAGCTTTCTTT
>TRBJ1-6|-|-|TRBV25-1
CASSELGCSPLHF
TGTGCCAGCAGTGAATTAGGGTGTTCACCCCTCCACTTT
>TRBJ2-2|-|-|TRBV28
CASRHFGGGLGRTGEPFF
TGTGCCAGCAGACATTTTGGCGGCGGGTTGGGGAGGACCGGGGAGCCGTTTTTT
>TRBJ1-6|-|-|TRBV7-3
CASSFGGDNSPLHF
TGTGCCAGCAGCTTCGGGGGAGATAATTCACCCCTCCACTTT
>TRBJ1-4|-|TRBD1|TRBV2
CASSEARTGVGKLFF
TGTGCCAGCAGTGAAGCGCGGACAGGGGTTGGAAAACTGTTTTTT
>TRBJ1-5|many|-|TRBV19
CASSLLNQPQHF
TGTGCCAGTAGTCTCCTAAATCAGCCCCAGCATTTT
>TRBJ2-1|-|TRBD2|TRBV15
CAASRDEAGGQEQFF
TGTGCCGCCAGCAGAGATGAGGCGGGGGGGCAGGAGCAGTTCTTC
>TRBJ1-2|many|-|TRBV20-1
CSASAGLNGSTF
TGCAGTGCTAGTGCAGGGTTAAATGGCTCCACCTTC
>TRBJ1-3|-|-|TRBV6-6
CASSEPRGGGNTIYF
TGTGCCAGCAGCGAACCGCGGGGCGGCGGAAACACCATATATTTT
>TRBJ1-4|once|-|TRBV7-6
CASSFREWDEKLFF
TGTGCCAGCAGCTTTCGGGAGTGGGACGAAAAACTGTTTTTT
>TRBJ2-7|many|-|TRBV15
CATSRDQGPNEQYF
TGTGCCACCAGCAGAGATCAAGGGCCGAACGAGCAGTACTTC
>TRBJ2-7|-|TRBD1|TRBV20-1
CSAGDRGRNEQYF
TGCAGTGCTGGGGACAGGGGGAGAAACGAGCAGTACTTC
>TRBJ1-4|-|-|TRBV7-7
CASSKGGFNEKLFF
TGTGCTAGCAGCAAAGGGGGTTTTAATGAAAAACTGTTTTTT
>TRBJ2-2|-|-|TRBV12-5
CASGPSSGELFF
TGTGCTAGTGGTCCTTCAAGCGGGGAGCTGTTTTTT
>TRBJ1-2|-|-|TRBV19
CATAGRANYGYTF
TGTGCCACCGCGGGGCGAGCTAACTATGGCTACACCTTC